Listed below are T cell receptor beta chains from one sample, sequenced in a study of OX40 agonist ivuxolimab in advanced cancers. Profiling relied on immunoSEQ multiplex PCR, and the TCRdb table lists in-frame clones only, not all of them. The sample has around 92,000 clones, about 92% seen once. The specimen comprised CD4+ or CD8+ T cells sorted from blood, sampled in a trial of the OX40 agonist ivuxolimab. The receptors stem from an adult with an advanced solid tumor such as melanoma, head and neck, liver or kidney cancer. Each CDR3 is given with its conserved first and last residue.

>TRBV19|TRBJ1-5
CASTTGKYSNQPQHF
>TRBV5-1|TRBJ2-1
CASSFGLAGGHEQFF
>TRBV27|TRBJ2-4
CASSGGRRRDIQYF
>TRBV6-6|TRBJ1-4
CASSYSPTANEKLFF
>TRBV2|TRBJ1-1
CASSKEGFAEAFF
>TRBV27|TRBJ2-6
CASRLSGANVLTF
>TRBV20-1|TRBJ2-5
CSARPWETQYF
>TRBV2|TRBJ2-7
CAGIRDGYEQYF
>TRBV19|TRBJ1-1
CASSIVRGTEAFF
>TRBV7-2|TRBJ2-5
CASSLAPLHETQYF
>TRBV28|TRBJ1-1
CASSPQAGMNTEAFF
>TRBV6-6|TRBJ1-3
CASAAGGNTIYF
>TRBV7-9|TRBJ1-1
CASSFQVYTEAFF
>TRBV6-4|TRBJ1-5
CASSGGGNQPQHF
>TRBV19|TRBJ1-5
CASSSQGPSSDQPQHF
>TRBV11-3|TRBJ2-6
CASSGAQTNVLTF
>TRBV7-2|TRBJ2-1
CASSRAGDSYNEQFF